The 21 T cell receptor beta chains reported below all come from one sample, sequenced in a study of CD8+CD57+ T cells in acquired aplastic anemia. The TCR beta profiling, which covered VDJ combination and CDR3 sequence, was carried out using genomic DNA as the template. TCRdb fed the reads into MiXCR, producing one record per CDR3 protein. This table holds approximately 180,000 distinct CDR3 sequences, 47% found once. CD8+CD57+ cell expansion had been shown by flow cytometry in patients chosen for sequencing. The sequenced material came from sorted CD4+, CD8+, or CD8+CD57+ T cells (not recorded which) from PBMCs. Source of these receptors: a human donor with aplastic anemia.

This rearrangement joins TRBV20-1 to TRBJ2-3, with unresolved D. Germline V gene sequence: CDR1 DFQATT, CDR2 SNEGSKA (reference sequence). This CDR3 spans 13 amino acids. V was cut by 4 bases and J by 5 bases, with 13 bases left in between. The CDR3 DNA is TGCAGTGCTATGCGCGGACGGCGAGATACGCAGTATTTT. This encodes CSAMRGRRDTQYF.

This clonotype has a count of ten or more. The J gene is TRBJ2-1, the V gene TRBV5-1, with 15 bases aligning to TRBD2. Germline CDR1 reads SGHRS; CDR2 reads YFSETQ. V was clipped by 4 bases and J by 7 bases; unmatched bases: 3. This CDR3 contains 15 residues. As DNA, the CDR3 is TGCGCCAGCAGCGAGGGACTAGCGGGGGGTAATGAGCAGTTCTTC. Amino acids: CASSEGLAGGNEQFF.

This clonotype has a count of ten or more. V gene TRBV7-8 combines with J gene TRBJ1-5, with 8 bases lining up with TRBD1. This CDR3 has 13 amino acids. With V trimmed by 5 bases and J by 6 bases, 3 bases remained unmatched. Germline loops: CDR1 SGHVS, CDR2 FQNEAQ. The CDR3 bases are TGTGCCAGCAGCGCGGACAGGGTTCAGCCCCAGCATTTT. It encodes CASSADRVQPQHF.

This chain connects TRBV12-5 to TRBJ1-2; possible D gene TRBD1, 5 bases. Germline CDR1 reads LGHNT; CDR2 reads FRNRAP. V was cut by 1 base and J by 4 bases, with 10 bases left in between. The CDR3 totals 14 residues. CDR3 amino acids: CASGLGGGGYGYTF. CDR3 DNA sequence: TGTGCTAGTGGTTTGGGGGGGGGTGGCTATGGCTACACCTTC.

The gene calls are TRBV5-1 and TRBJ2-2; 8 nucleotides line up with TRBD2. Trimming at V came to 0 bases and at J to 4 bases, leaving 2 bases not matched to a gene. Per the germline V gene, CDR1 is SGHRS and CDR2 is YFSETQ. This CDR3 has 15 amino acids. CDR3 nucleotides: TGCGCCAGCAGCTTGGGACTAGCGAGCACCGGGGAGCTGTTTTTT. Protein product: CASSLGLASTGELFF.

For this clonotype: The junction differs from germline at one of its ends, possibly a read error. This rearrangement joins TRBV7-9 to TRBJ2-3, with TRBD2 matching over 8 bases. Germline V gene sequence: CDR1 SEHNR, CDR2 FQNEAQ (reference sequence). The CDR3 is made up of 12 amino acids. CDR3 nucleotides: TGTGCCAGCAGCCAGCCCGGGACTAGTTACGATTTT. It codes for CASSQPGTSYDF.

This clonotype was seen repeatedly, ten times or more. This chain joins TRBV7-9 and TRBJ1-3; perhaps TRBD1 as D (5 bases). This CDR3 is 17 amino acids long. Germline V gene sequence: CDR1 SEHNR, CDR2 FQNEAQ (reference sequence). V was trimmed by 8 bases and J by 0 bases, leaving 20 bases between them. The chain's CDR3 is CASAASGRTISGNTIYF. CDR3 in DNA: TGTGCCAGCGCAGCCAGTGGACGGACAATCTCTGGAAACACCATATATTTT.

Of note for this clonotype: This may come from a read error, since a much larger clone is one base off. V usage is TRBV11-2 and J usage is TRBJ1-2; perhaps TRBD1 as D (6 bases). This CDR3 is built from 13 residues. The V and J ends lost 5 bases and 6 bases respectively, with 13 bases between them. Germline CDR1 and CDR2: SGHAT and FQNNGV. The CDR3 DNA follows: TGTGCCAGCAGCCCTCAACAGGGTCATGGCTACACCTTC. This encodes CASSPQQGHGYTF.

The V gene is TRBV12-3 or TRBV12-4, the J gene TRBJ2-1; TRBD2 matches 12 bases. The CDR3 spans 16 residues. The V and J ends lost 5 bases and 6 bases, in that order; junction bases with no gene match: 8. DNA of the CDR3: TGTGCCAGCAGTCCCCTTCTGACTAGCGGGGGCAATGAGCAGTTCTTC. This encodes CASSPLLTSGGNEQFF.

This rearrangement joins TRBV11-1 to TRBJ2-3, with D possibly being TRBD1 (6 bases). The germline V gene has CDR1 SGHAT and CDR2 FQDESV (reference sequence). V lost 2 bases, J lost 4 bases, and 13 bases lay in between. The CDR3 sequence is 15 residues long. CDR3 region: CASSLPTGKADTQYF. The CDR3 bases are TGTGCCAGCAGCTTACCCACAGGGAAGGCAGATACGCAGTATTTT. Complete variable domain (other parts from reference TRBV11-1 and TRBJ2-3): EAEVAQSPRYKITEKSQAVAFWCDPISGHATLYWYRQILGQGPELLVQFQDESVVDDSQLPKDRFSAERLKGVDSTLKIQPAELGDSAMYLCASSLPTGKADTQYFGPGTRLTVL.

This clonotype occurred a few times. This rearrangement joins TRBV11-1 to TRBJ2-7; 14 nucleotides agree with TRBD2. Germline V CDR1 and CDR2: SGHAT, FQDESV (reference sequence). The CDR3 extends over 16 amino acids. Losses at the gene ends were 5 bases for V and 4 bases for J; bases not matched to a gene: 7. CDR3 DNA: TGTGCCAGCAGCCAGACTAGCGGGAGGGCCGTATACGAGCAGTACTTC. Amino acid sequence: CASSQTSGRAVYEQYF.

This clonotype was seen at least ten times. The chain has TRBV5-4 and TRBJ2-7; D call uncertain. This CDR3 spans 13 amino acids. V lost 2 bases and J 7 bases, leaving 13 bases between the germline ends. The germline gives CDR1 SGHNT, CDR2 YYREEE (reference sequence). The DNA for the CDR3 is TGTGCCAGCAGCTTCACCCGAGAAGGGGAGCAGTACTTC. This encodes CASSFTREGEQYF.

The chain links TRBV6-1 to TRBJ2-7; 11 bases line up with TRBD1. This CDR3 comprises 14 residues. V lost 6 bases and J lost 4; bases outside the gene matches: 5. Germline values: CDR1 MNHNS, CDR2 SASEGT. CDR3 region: CASRAGTGGYEQYF. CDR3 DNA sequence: TGTGCCAGCAGGGCCGGGACAGGGGGTTACGAGCAGTACTTC.

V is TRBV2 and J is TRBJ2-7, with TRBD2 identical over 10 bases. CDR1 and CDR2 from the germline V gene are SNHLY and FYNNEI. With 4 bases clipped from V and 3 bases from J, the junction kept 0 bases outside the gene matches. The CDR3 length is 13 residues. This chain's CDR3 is CASSGTSGYEQYF. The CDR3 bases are TGTGCCAGCAGTGGGACTAGCGGCTACGAGCAGTACTTC. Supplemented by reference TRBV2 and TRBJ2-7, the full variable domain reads EPEVTQTPSHQVTQMGQEVILRCVPISNHLYFYWYRQILGQKVEFLVSFYNNEISEKSEIFDDQFSVERPDGSNFTLKIRSTKLEDSAMYFCASSGTSGYEQYFGPGTRLTVT.

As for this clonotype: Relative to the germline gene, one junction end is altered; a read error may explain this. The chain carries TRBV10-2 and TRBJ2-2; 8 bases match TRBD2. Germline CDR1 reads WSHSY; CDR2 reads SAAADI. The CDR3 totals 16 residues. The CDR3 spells CASSALAGGPSGELYF. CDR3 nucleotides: TGCGCCAGCAGTGCCCTAGCGGGCGGGCCGTCCGGGGAGCTGTATTTT.

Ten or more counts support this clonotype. CDR3 region: CASSQMTVSTNYGYTF. CDR3 nucleotides: TGTGCCAGCAGCCAAATGACAGTAAGCACTAACTATGGCTACACCTTC. The chain combines TRBV3-1 with TRBJ1-2; weak D call: TRBD1 (5 bases). Trimming removed 2 bases at V and 0 bases at J, with 13 bases between. CDR3 size: 16 residues. Germline CDR1 and CDR2: LGHDT and YNNKEL (reference sequence).

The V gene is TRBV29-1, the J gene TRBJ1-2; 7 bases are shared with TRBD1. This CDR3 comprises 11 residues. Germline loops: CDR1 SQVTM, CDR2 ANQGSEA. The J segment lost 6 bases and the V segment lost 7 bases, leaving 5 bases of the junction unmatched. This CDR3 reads CSATGTDGYTF. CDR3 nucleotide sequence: TGCAGCGCGACAGGGACCGATGGCTACACCTTC.

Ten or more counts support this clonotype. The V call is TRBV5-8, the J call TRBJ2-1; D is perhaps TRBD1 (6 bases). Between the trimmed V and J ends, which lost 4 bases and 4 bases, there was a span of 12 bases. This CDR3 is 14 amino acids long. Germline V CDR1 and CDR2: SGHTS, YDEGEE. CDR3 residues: CASSPTGSYNEQFF. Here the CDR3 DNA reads TGTGCCAGCAGCCCGACAGGTTCGTACAATGAGCAGTTCTTC.

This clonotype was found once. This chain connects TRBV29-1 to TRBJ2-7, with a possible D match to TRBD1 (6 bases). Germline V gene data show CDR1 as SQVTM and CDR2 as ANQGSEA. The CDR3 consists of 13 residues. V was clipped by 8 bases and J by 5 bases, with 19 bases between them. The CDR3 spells CSSQGNRADEQYF. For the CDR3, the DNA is TGCAGCAGCCAAGGGAACAGGGCGGACGAGCAGTACTTC.

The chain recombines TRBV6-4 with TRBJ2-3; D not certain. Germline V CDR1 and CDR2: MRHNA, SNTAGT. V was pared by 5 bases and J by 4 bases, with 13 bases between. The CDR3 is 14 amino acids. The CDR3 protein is CASSPEWASDTQYF. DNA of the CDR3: TGTGCCAGCAGTCCCGAGTGGGCCTCAGATACGCAGTATTTT.

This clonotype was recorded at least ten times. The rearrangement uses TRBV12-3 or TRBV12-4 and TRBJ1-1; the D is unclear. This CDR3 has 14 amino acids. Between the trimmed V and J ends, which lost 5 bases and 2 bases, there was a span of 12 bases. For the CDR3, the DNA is TGTGCCAGCAGTCCATCGACTACTAACACTGAAGCTTTCTTT. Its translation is CASSPSTTNTEAFF.